This T cell receptor beta chain was recorded in a study of cytomegalovirus exposure and HLA in healthy donors. Per the germline V gene, CDR1 is MNHNS and CDR2 is SASEGT. There are 11 residues in the CDR3. Trimming took 7 bases from V and 3 from J, leaving 4 bases between them. There are a few counts of this clone. The antigen is unknown. Study observations and caveats: In a later analysis, TCR beta V- and J-gene trimming was associated with a missense DCLRE1C variant.

The study ran its PCR with 60 Vbeta and 13 Jbeta primers. TCRdb keeps only in-frame clones here, not all; method: immunoSEQ multiplex PCR. The table records roughly 130,000 clones, about 76% of them present only once. This TCR came from a man between 40 and 49 years old in good health and CMV-seropositive. The sample was PBMCs. The genes are TRBV6-1 and TRBJ2-1, with D hard to call. CDR3 protein: CASTGYNEQFF. DNA for the CDR3: TGTGCCAGCACCGGCTACAATGAGCAGTTCTTC.